Listed below are T cell receptor beta chains from one sample, sequenced in a study of post-analysis software for immune sequencing data. TCRdb fed the PCR reads into MiXCR, producing one record per CDR3 protein. Found here are more than 450,000 distinct CDR3 sequences, roughly 40% of them singletons; the top ten hold around 1.7%. Sequenced sample: blood. The receptors shown here come from a girl aged 10 to 17 with multiple sclerosis. CDR3s leave out the opening cysteine and the closing phenylalanine or tryptophan.

>TRBJ2-7|TRBV7-2
ASSLRPRGVHYEQY
>TRBJ2-7|TRBV6-1
ASSESGVSASYEQY
>TRBJ2-5|TRBV5-1
ASSLASSGGGETQY
>TRBJ1-5|TRBV28
ASSSPVPLLSGQPNQPQH
>TRBJ2-1|TRBV15
ATSRSRSSYNEQF
>TRBJ1-3|TRBV10-3
AIRRPGQGSGNTIY
>TRBJ2-7|TRBV28
ASMTGYSYEQY
>TRBJ1-5|TRBV2
ASSGQPNSNQPQH
>TRBJ1-5|TRBV12-3/TRBV12-4
ASRRGQASNQPQH
>NA|TRBV12-5
ASGFTLGGPLDEQY
>TRBJ2-1|TRBV11-1
ASSLVRGDPYNEQF
>TRBJ2-1|TRBV5-1
ASSGGGGAYNEQF
>NA|TRBV9
ASSVGPRGERRGETQY
>NA|TRBV20-1
SAVGLYNEQY
>TRBJ2-2|TRBV4-1
ASSQGQANTGELF
>TRBJ1-2|TRBV2
ASSEQAASYGYT
>TRBJ1-5|TRBV7-2
ASSFRQGSSQH
>TRBJ2-4|TRBV7-9
ASSGILASENIQY
>TRBJ2-1|TRBV5-1
ASSPEGVSYNEQF
>TRBJ2-5|TRBV29-1
SGSRGLETQY
>TRBJ1-1|TRBV5-1
ASSSQGRDTEAF
>TRBJ1-6|TRBV7-2
ASSDRRYNSPLH
>TRBJ1-1|TRBV20-1
SASPGTMNTEAF
>NA|TRBV5-1
ASSPGVEETQY
>TRBJ1-2|TRBV12-1
ASTFSDTANYGYT
>TRBJ1-1|TRBV5-1
ASSLSREGNQAF
>TRBJ2-7|TRBV10-3
AIRETGNGYEQY
>TRBJ2-5|TRBV6-1
ASSDGDRGTLGTQY
>TRBJ1-2|TRBV18
ASSPNSPGTGGGYT
>TRBJ2-3|TRBV27
ASSKPGAQY
>TRBJ1-2|TRBV6-6
ASRAGEYGYT
>TRBJ1-4|TRBV6-5
ASSYSGATNEKLF
>TRBJ2-3|TRBV7-9
ASSLSQGSRSTDTQY
>TRBJ2-7|TRBV11-2
ASSLNSGPLSYEQY
>NA|TRBV20-1
SARNWGQGADEQY
>TRBJ2-4|TRBV2
ASSAAWARRPKNIQY
>TRBJ2-5|TRBV5-1
ASSLARGTQETQY
>TRBJ2-7|TRBV5-5
ASSLSYGTGLYEQY
>TRBJ2-5|TRBV29-1
SVAKGQETQY
>TRBJ2-4|TRBV20-1
SARDGTAKNIQY
>TRBJ2-7|TRBV13
ASSPRRGGSGFGEQY
>TRBJ1-1|TRBV6-5
ASTETGENTEAF
>TRBJ1-4|TRBV29-1
SLGEITNEKLF
>TRBJ2-1|TRBV7-2
ASSLSKVEQF
>TRBJ1-1|TRBV14
ASRPLTGSATEAF
>TRBJ1-2|TRBV3-1
ASKPPGQHYGYT
>TRBJ2-3|TRBV4-2
ASSQDPHRAGIGTDTQY
>TRBJ2-5|TRBV4-1
ASSQDRREGPRLREQY
>TRBJ2-7|TRBV5-1
ASIPYPGGIYEQY
>TRBJ1-5|TRBV20-1
SARGWSNQPQH
>TRBJ2-1|TRBV5-1
ASSLETSGTNEQF
>TRBJ1-2|TRBV28
ASSLQRAGYT
>TRBJ2-5|TRBV6-6
ASRDPNETQY
>TRBJ1-2|TRBV4-1
ASSQGTEDNYGYT